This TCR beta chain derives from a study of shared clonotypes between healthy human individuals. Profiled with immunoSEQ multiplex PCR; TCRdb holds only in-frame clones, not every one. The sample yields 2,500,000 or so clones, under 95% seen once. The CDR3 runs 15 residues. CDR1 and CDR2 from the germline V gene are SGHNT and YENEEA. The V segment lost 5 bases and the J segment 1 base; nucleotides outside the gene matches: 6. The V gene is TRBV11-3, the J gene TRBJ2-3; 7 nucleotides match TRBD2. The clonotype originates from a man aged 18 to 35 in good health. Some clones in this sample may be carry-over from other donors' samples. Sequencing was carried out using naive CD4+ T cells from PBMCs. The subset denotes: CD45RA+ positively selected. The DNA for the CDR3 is TGTGCCAGCAGCCTCGGGACTACGGGCACAGATACGCAGTATTTT. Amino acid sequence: CASSLGTTGTDTQYF.